This T cell receptor (beta chain) was sequenced during a study of CD8 T cells in ankylosing spondylitis. Points from the study as a whole: Prior literature has documented some motif variants in synovial fluid and blood from reactive arthritis. Disease-linked clones reportedly concentrated significantly in matched ankylosing spondylitis synovial fluid. A TCR beta motif of about 8 highly homologous variants seemed to mark ankylosing spondylitis blood.

Looked up from germline, CDR1 is SGHDT and CDR2 is YYEEEE. V was trimmed by 2 bases and J by 5 bases, leaving 12 bases between them. CDR3 size: 14 residues. TCRdb used MiXCR to reprocess the 5' RACE reads, holding one entry per CDR3 protein. This sample has about 90,000 distinct CDR3 sequences; approximately 8.9% occur once, and the top ten carry 25% to 35%. This clonotype was seen only a few times. Antigen: not known. Sequencing input: blood, either unsorted or a sorted T cell fraction (not recorded which). J is TRBJ2-3 and V is TRBV5-6, with D possibly being TRBD2 (6 bases). The sequence was obtained from a male donor with ankylosing spondylitis. CDR3 DNA: TGTGCCAGCAGCTTCGCCCCTAGCGTAGATACGCAGTATTTT. Translating gives CASSFAPSVDTQYF.